This T cell receptor beta chain was recorded in a study of radiation and T cells in renal cell carcinoma. At the level of the study: Nephrectomy followed 15 Gy stereotactic body radiation by 4 weeks. Study findings and constraints: Top tumor clonotypes rose in blood 2 weeks post-radiation, then contracted.

CDR1 is LGHNA, CDR2 YNFKEQ, per germline. CDR3 length: 15 amino acids. V lost 3 bases, J lost 5 bases, and 14 bases lay in between. A remark on this clone: Its antigen is currently unknown.

The table came from immunoSEQ multiplex PCR; TCRdb's copy has only in-frame clones and leaves some out. Of about 150,000 clones listed, 80% to 90% are singletons. Specified time point: blood 2 weeks post-SBRT. Treatment of the sample: 15 Gy SBRT to primary tumor, nephrectomy 4 weeks later. Sequencing was performed on blood, taken from a patient whose treatment included radiotherapy and nephrectomy. The gene calls are TRBV4-2 and TRBJ2-1, with a weak D call TRBD2 (5 bases). The sequence derives from a woman in her 50s with renal cell carcinoma. The CDR3 sequence: CASSHSHGVNNEQFF. The CDR3 nucleotides are TGTGCCAGCAGCCATAGCCACGGGGTCAACAATGAGCAGTTCTTC.